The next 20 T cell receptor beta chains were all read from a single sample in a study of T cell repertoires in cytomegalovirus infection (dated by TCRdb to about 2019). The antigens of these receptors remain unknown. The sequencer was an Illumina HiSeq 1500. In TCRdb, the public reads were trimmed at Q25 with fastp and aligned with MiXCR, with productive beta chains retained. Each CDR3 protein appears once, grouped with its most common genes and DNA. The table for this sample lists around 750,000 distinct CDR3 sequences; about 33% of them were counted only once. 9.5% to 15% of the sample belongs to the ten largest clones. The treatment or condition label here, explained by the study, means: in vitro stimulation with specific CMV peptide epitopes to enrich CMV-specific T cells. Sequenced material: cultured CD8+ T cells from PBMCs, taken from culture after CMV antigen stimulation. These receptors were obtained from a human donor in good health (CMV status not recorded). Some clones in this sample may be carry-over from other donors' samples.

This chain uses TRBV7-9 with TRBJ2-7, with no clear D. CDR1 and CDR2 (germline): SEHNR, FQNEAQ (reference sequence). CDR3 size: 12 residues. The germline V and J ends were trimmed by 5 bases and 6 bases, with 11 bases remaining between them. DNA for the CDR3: TGTGCCAGCAGCATAGTAGAATCCGAGCAGTACGTC. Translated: CASSIVESEQYV.

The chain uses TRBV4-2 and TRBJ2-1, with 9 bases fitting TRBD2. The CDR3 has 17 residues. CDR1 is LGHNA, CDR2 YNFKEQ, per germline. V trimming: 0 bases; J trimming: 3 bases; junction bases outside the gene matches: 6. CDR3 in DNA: TGTGCCAGCAGCCAAGAGGAACTGACTAGCGGCTACAATGAGCAGTTCTTC. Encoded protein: CASSQEELTSGYNEQFF.

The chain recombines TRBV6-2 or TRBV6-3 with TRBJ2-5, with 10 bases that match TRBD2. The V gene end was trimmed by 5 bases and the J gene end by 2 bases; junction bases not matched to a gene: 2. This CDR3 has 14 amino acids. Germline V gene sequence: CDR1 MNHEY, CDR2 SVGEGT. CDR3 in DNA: TGTGCCAGCAGTCCTAGCGGGAGACAAGAGACCCAGTACTTC. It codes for CASSPSGRQETQYF.

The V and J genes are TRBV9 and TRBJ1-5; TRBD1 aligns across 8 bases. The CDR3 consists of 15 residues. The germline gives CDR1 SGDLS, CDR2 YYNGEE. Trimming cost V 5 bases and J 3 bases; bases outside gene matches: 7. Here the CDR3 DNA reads TGTGCCAGCAGGTCCGACAGGGGTCCCAATCAGCCCCAGCATTTT. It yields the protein CASRSDRGPNQPQHF.

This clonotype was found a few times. The CDR3 DNA follows: TGTGCCAGCAGCGGCGACATTTACGAGCAGTACGTC. Its protein is CASSGDIYEQYV. This rearrangement joins TRBV7-9 to TRBJ2-7; D unclear. With 5 bases removed from V and 4 bases from J, the gap between germline ends came to 9 bases. This CDR3 is built from 12 residues. Germline assignment: CDR1 SEHNR and CDR2 FQNEAQ (reference sequence).

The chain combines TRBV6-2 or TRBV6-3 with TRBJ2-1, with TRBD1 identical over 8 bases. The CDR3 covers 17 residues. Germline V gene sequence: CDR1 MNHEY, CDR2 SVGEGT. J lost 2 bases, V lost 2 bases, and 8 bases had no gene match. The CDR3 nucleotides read TGTGCCAGCAGTTACCCACGGACAGGGTATACCTACAATGAGCAGTTCTTC. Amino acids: CASSYPRTGYTYNEQFF.

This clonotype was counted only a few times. The chain's CDR3 is CASSEDLGRTEAFF. The CDR3, as DNA: TGTGCCAGCAGTGAAGATTTAGGACGCACTGAAGCTTTCTTT. J is TRBJ1-1 and V is TRBV6-1; no definite D call. V lost 1 base to trimming and J lost 4 bases, with 10 bases between them. CDR3 length: 14 amino acids. Per the germline V gene, CDR1 is MNHNS and CDR2 is SASEGT.

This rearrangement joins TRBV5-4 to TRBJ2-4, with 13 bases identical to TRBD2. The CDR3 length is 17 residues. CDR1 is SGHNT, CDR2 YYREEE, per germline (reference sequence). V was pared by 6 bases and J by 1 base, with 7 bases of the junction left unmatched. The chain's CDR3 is CASTIKTSGGAKNIQYF. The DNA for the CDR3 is TGTGCCAGCACCATAAAGACTAGCGGGGGGGCCAAAAACATTCAGTACTTC.

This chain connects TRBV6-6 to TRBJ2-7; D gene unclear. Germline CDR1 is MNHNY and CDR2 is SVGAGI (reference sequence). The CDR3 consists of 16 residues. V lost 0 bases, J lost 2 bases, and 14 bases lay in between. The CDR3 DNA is TGTGCCAGCAGTTACTCGAGAGCAGTGGCCCCCTACGAGCAGTACTTC. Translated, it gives CASSYSRAVAPYEQYF.

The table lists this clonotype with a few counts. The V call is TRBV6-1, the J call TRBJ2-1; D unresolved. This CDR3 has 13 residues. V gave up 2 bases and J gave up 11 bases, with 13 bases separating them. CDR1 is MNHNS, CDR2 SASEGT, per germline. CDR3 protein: CASSEFIGVKQFF. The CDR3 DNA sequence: TGTGCCAGCAGTGAATTCATAGGAGTTAAGCAGTTCTTC.

CDR3 sequence: CATTGGRTEAFF. The CDR3 nucleotides are TGTGCCACTACGGGGGGTAGGACTGAAGCTTTCTTT. The chain is built from TRBV6-1 and TRBJ1-1; the D gene is possibly TRBD1 (5 bases). Germline CDR1 reads MNHNS; CDR2 reads SASEGT. The CDR3 is 12 residues long. The ends were cut back, 10 bases at V and 5 bases at J, with 14 bases in the middle.

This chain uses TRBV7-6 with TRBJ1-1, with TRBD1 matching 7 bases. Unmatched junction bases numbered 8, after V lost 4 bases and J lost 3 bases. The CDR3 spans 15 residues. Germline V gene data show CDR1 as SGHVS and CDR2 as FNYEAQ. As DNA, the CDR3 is TGTGCCAGCAGCTCCTTCGGAGACAGGGACACTGAAGCTTTCTTT. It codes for CASSSFGDRDTEAFF.

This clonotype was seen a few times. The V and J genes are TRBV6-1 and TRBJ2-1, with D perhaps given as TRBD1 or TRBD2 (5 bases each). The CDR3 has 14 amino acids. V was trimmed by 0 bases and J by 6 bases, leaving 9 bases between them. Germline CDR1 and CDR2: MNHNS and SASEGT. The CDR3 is CASSEAGRINEQFF. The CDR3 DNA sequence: TGTGCCAGCAGTGAAGCGGGACGGATCAATGAGCAGTTCTTC.

The CDR3 DNA sequence: TGTGCCAGCAGTGAATGGCAGGATGAAGCTTTCTTT. Translating gives CASSEWQDEAFF. V and J are TRBV6-1 and TRBJ1-1, with unresolved D. Trimming took 2 bases from V and 7 from J, leaving 8 bases between them. This CDR3 has 12 residues. Germline assignment: CDR1 MNHNS and CDR2 SASEGT.

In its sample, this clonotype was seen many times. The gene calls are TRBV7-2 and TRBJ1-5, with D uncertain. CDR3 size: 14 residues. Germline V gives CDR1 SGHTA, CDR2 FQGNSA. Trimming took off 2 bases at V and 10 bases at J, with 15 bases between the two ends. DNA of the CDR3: TGTGCCAGCAGCTTATGGTTCGGCAATAATCCCCAGCATTTT. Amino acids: CASSLWFGNNPQHF.

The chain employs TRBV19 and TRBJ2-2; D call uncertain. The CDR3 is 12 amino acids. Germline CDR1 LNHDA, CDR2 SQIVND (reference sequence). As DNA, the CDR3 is TGTGCTACCCTCACCCCGGCCGGGGAGCTGTTTTTT. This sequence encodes CATLTPAGELFF.

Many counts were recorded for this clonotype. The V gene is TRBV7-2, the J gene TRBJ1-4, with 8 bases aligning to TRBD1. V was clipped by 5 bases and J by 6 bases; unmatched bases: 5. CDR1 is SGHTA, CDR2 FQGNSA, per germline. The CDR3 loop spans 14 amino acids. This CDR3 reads CASSLTGGYEKLFF. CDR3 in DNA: TGTGCCAGCAGCCTAACAGGGGGGTATGAAAAACTGTTTTTT.

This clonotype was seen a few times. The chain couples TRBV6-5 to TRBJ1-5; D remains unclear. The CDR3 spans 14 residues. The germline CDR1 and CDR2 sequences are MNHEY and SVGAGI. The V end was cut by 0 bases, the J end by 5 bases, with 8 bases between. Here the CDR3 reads CASSYSSEYQPQHF. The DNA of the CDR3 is TGTGCCAGCAGTTACTCGAGCGAATATCAGCCCCAGCATTTT.

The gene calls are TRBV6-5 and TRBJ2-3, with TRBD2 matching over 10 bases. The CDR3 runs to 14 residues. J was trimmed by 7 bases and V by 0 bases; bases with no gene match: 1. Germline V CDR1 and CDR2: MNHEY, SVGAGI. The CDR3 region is CASSYSAGGHTQYF. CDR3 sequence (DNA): TGTGCCAGCAGTTACTCAGCGGGGGGGCATACGCAGTATTTT.

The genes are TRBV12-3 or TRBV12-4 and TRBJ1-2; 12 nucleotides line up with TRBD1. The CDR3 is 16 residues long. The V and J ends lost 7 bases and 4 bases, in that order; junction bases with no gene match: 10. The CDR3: CASTSGQGARVYGYTF. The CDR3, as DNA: TGTGCCAGCACCTCGGGACAGGGGGCTAGGGTCTATGGCTACACCTTC.